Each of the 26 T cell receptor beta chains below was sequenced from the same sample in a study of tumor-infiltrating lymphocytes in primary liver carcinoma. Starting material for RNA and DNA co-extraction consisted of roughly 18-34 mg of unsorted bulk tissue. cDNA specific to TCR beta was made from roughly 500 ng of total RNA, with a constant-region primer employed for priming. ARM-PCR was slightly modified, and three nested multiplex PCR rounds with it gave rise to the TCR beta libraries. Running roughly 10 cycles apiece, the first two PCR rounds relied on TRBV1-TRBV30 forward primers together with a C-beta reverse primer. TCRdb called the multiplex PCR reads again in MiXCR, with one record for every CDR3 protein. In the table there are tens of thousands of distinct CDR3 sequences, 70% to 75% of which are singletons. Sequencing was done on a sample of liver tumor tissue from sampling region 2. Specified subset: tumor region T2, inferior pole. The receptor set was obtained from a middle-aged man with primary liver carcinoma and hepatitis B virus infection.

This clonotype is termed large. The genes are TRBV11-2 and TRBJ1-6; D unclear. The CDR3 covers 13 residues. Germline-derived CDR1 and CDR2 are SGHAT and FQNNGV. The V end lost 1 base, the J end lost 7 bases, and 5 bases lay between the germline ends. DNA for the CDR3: TGTGCCAGCAGCTTAGTAAAGAATTCACCCCTCCACTTT. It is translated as CASSLVKNSPLHF.

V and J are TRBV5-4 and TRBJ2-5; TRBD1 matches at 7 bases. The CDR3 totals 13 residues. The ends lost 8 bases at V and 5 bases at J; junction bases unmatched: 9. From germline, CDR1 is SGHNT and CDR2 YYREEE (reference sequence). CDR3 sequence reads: CASMDRLEETQYF. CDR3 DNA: TGTGCCAGTATGGACAGGCTCGAGGAGACCCAGTACTTC.

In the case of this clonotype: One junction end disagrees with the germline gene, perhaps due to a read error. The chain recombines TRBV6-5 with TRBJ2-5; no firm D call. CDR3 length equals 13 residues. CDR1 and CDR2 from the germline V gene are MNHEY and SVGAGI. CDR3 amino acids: CVSRPAGVETQYF. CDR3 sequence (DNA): TGTGTCAGCAGACCAGCAGGAGTGGAGACCCAGTACTTC.

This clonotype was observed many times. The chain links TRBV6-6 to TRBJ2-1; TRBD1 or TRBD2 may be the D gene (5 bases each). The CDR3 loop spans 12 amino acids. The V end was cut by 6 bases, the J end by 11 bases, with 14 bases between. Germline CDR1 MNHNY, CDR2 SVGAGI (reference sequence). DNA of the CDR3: TGTGCCAGCAGGCACGGGGCTAACAAGCAGTTCTTC. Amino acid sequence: CASRHGANKQFF.

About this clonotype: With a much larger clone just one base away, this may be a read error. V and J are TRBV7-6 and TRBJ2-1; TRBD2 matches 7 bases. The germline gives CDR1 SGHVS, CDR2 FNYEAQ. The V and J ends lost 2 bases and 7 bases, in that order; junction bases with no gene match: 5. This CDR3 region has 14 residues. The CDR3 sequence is CASSLFGGRNEQFF. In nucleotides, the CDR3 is TGTGCCAGCAGCTTATTTGGCGGGAGAAATGAGCAGTTCTTC.

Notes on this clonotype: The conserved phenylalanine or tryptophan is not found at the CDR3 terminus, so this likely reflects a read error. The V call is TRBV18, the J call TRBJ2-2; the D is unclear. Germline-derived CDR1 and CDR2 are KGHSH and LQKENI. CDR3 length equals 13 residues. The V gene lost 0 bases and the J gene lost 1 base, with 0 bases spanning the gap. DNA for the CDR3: TGTGCCAGCTCACCACCGAACACCGGGGAGCTGTTTTTG. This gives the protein CASSPPNTGELFL.

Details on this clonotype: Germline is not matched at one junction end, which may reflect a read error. CDR3 region: CAGSLGIGLAMGEQLF. The CDR3 coding sequence is TGTGCCGGCAGCTTGGGTATCGGACTAGCCATGGGTGAGCAGCTCTTC. The V call is TRBV11-2, the J call TRBJ2-1; 8 positions match TRBD2. This CDR3 has 16 amino acids. Germline V CDR1 and CDR2: SGHAT, FQNNGV. The whole variable domain, remainder taken from reference TRBV11-2 and TRBJ2-1, is EAGVAQSPRYKIIEKRQSVAFWCNPISGHATLYWYQQILGQGPKLLIQFQNNGVVDDSQLPKDRFSAERLKGVDSTLKIQPAKLEDSAVYLCAGSLGIGLAMGEQLFGPGTRLTVL.

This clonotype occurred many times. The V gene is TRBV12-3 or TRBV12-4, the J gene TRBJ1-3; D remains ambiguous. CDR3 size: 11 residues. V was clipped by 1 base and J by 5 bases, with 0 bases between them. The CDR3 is CASSLGNTIYF. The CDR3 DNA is TGTGCCAGCAGTTTAGGAAACACCATATATTTT.

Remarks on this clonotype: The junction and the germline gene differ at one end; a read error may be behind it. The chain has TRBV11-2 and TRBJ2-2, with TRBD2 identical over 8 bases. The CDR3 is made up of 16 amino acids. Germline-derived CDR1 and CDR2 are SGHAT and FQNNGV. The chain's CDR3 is CASSLVALVGSGGLFF. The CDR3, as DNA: TGTGCCAGCAGCTTAGTGGCGCTAGTGGGAAGCGGGGGGCTGTTTTTT. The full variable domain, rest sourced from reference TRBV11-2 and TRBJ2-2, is EAGVAQSPRYKIIEKRQSVAFWCNPISGHATLYWYQQILGQGPKLLIQFQNNGVVDDSQLPKDRFSAERLKGVDSTLKIQPAKLEDSAVYLCASSLVALVGSGGLFFGEGSRLTVL.

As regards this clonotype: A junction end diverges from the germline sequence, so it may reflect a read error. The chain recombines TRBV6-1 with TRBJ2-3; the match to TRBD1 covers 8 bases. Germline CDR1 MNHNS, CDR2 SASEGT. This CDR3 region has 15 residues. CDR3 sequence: CASSTIDRGTDTHYF. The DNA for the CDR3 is TGTGCCAGCAGTACCATCGACAGGGGCACAGATACGCACTATTTT.

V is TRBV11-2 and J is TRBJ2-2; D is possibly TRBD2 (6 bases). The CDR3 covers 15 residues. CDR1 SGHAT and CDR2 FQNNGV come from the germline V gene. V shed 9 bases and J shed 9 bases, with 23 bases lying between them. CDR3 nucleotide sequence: TGTGCCAGTCTCCCACCGGGAGTGTACCCCCGGGAGCTGTTTTTT. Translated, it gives CASLPPGVYPRELFF.

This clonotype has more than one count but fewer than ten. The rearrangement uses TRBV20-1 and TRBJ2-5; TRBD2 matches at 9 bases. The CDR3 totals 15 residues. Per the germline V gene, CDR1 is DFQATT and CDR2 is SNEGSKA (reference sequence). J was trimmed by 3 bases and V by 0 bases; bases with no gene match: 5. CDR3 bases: TGCAGTGCTAGAGATAGCGGGAGCTTGGAAGAGACCCAGTACTTC. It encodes CSARDSGSLEETQYF.

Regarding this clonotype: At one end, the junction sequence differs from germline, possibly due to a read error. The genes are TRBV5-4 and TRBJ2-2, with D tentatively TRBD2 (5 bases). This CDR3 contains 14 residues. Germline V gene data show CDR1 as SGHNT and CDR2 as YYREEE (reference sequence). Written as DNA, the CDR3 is TGTGCCAGCAGCTTGGGGGTACCCACCGGGAAGCTGTTATTT. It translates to CASSLGVPTGKLLF.

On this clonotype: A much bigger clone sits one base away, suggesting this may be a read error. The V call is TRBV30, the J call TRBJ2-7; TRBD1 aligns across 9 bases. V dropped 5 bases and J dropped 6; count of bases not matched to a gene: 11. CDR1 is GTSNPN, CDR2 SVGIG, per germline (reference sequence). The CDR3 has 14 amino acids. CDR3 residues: CAWLPGTGPREQYF. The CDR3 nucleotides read TGTGCCTGGTTACCCGGGACAGGGCCCCGCGAGCAGTACTTC.

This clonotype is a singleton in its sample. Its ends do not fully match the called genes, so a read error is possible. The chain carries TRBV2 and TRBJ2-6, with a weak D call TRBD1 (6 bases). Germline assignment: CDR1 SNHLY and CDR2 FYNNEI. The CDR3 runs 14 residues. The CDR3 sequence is CAGRDISGANVLTF. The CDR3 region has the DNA TGTGCCGGCAGGGACATCTCTGGGGCCAACGTCCTGACTTTC.

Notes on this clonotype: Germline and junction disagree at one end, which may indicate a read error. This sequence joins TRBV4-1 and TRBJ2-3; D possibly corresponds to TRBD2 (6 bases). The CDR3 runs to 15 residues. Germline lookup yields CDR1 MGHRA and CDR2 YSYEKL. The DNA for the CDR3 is TGCGCCGGCAGCCAAGAGCGTAGCGGTACAGATACGCAGTATTTT. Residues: CAGSQERSGTDTQYF.

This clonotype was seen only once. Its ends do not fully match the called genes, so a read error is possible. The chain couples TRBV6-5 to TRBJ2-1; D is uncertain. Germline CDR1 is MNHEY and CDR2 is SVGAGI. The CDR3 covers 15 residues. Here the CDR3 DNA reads TGTGCCAGCAGTCCTGACCCTTACGCCTACAATGAGCAATTCTTC. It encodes CASSPDPYAYNEQFF.

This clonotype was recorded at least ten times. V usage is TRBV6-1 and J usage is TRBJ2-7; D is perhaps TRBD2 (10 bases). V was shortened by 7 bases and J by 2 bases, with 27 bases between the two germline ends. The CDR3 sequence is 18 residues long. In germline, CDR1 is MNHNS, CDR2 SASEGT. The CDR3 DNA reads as TGTGCCAGCAAACGGGACAGGGCGATAGCGGGGGGTACCTACGAGCAGTACTTC. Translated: CASKRDRAIAGGTYEQYF.

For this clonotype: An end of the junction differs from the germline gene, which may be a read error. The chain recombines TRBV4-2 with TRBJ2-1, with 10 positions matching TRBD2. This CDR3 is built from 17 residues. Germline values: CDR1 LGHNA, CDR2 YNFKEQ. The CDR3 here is CASSQEPGTSVYNGQFF. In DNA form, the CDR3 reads TGTGCCAGCAGCCAGGAACCCGGGACTAGCGTCTACAATGGGCAGTTCTTC.

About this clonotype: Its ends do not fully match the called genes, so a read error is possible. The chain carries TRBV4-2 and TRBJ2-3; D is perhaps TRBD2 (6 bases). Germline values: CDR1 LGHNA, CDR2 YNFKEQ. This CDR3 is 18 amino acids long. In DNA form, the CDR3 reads TGTGTCAGCAGTCAAGAACCCCGCCCGGGAGTCGGTTTAGATGCGCAGTATTTT. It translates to CVSSQEPRPGVGLDAQYF.

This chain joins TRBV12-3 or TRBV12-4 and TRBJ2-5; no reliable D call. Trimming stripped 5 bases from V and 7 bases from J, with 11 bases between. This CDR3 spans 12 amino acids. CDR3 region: CASSPWEGTQYF. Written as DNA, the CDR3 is TGTGCCAGCAGTCCATGGGAAGGGACCCAGTACTTC.

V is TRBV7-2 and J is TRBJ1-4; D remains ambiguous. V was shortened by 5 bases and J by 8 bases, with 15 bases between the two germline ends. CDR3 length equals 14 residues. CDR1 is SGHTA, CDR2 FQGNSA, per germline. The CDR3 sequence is CASSPVIMGEKLFF. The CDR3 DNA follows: TGTGCCAGCAGCCCGGTGATCATGGGGGAAAAACTGTTTTTT.

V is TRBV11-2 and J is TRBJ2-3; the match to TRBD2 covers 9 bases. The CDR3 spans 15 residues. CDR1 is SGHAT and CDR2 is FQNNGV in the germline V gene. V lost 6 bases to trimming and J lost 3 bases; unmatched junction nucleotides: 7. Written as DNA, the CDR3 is TGTGCCAGCAGAAGGGCTAGCGGGAATACAGATACGCAGTATTTT. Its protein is CASRRASGNTDTQYF.

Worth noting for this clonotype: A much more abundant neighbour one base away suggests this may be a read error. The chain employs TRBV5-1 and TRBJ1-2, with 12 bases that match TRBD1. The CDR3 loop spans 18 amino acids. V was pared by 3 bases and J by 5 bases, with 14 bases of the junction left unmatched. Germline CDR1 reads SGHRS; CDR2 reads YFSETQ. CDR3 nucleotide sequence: TGCGCCAGCAGCTCCGATCCCTGGGACAGGGGGCGAGGTTATGGCTACACCTTC. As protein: CASSSDPWDRGRGYGYTF. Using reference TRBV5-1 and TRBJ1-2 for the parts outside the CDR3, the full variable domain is KAGVTQTPRYLIKTRGQQVTLSCSPISGHRSVSWYQQTPGQGLQFLFEYFSETQRNKGNFPGRFSGRQFSNSRSEMNVSTLELGDSALYLCASSSDPWDRGRGYGYTFGSGTRLTVV.

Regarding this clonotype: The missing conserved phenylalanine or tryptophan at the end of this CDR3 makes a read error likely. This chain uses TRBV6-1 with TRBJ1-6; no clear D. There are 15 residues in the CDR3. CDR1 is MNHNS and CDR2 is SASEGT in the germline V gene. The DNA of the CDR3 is TGTGTCAGCAGTGAAGAAGGGAGTGGTAGTTCACCCCTCCACATT. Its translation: CVSSEEGSGSSPLHI.

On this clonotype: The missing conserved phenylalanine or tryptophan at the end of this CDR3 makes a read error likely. CDR3 in amino acids: CVSSNNREQYY. The CDR3 DNA reads as TGTGTCAGCAGCAACAACAGGGAGCAGTACTAC. The chain joins TRBV13 to TRBJ2-7; D possibly corresponds to TRBD1 (5 bases). The CDR3 contains 11 residues. The germline CDR1 and CDR2 sequences are PRHDT and FYEKMQ (reference sequence).